These T cell receptor beta chains were read from a single sample in a study of beta chain features in type 1 diabetes. Sequenced by immunoSEQ multiplex PCR; TCRdb stores in-frame clones only, minus some. The profile shows around 400,000 clones, roughly 16% of them singletons. Material for sequencing was naive CD4+ T cells from blood. The receptors originated from a woman younger than 30 in good health. Each CDR3 is given with its conserved first and last residue. Fields, in order: clone size, V gene, D gene, J gene, CDR3 protein, CDR3 DNA. The D gene is left open where the match is weak. Size values are once, few and many counts, or a class for expanded clones, and some rows have none.

abundance: few
v_gene: TRBV7-9
d_gene: TRBD1
j_gene: TRBJ2-4
CDR3aa: CASSLGQGIAKNIQYF
CDR3nt: TGTGCCAGCAGCCTCGGACAGGGGATAGCCAAAAACATTCAGTACTTC

abundance: NA
v_gene: TRBV28
d_gene: TRBD2
j_gene: TRBJ2-7
CDR3aa: CASSASGTSGYEQYF
CDR3nt: TGTGCCAGCAGTGCCTCCGGGACTAGCGGCTACGAGCAGTACTTC

abundance: once
v_gene: TRBV29-1
d_gene: NA
j_gene: TRBJ1-1
CDR3aa: CSVGKGARPEAFF
CDR3nt: TGCAGCGTTGGCAAAGGGGCCCGCCCGGAAGCTTTCTTT

abundance: NA
v_gene: TRBV5-1
d_gene: TRBD1
j_gene: TRBJ2-1
CDR3aa: CASSTGQGAHNEQFF
CDR3nt: TGCGCCAGCAGCACCGGACAGGGTGCCCACAATGAGCAGTTCTTC

abundance: NA
v_gene: TRBV29-1
d_gene: NA
j_gene: TRBJ2-5
CDR3aa: CSVGQTQETQYF
CDR3nt: TGCAGCGTTGGACAGACCCAAGAGACCCAGTACTTC

abundance: NA
v_gene: TRBV6-5
d_gene: TRBD1
j_gene: TRBJ1-2
CDR3aa: CASSYKWDSLYGYTF
CDR3nt: TGTGCCAGCAGTTACAAATGGGACAGCCTCTATGGCTACACCTTC

abundance: once
v_gene: TRBV5-4
d_gene: NA
j_gene: TRBJ1-1
CDR3aa: CASSLMQGNPEAFF
CDR3nt: TGTGCCAGCAGTTTGATGCAGGGGAACCCTGAAGCTTTCTTT

abundance: NA
v_gene: TRBV29-1
d_gene: NA
j_gene: TRBJ1-1
CDR3aa: CSVATGNTEAFF
CDR3nt: TGCAGCGTTGCGACAGGGAACACTGAAGCTTTCTTT

abundance: NA
v_gene: TRBV5-1
d_gene: NA
j_gene: TRBJ2-5
CDR3aa: CASSADWPGETQYF
CDR3nt: TGCGCCAGCAGCGCGGACTGGCCGGGGGAGACCCAGTACTTC

abundance: few
v_gene: TRBV30
d_gene: NA
j_gene: TRBJ1-5
CDR3aa: CAWRGHVVGQPQHF
CDR3nt: TGTGCCTGGAGGGGACACGTTGTGGGTCAGCCCCAGCATTTT

abundance: few
v_gene: TRBV28
d_gene: TRBD1
j_gene: TRBJ2-5
CDR3aa: CASSLPGQRETQYF
CDR3nt: TGTGCCAGCAGCCTCCCGGGACAGAGAGAGACCCAGTACTTC

abundance: NA
v_gene: TRBV29-1
d_gene: TRBD1
j_gene: TRBJ2-4
CDR3aa: CSVRTGDLAKNIQYF
CDR3nt: TGCAGCGTTCGGACAGGGGATCTAGCCAAAAACATTCAGTACTTC

abundance: NA
v_gene: TRBV27
d_gene: NA
j_gene: TRBJ1-1
CDR3aa: CASSLYAPEPNEAFF
CDR3nt: TGTGCCAGCAGTTTATATGCCCCAGAACCGAATGAAGCTTTCTTT

abundance: NA
v_gene: TRBV28
d_gene: TRBD1
j_gene: TRBJ2-7
CDR3aa: CASSLGQGAHEQYF
CDR3nt: TGTGCCAGCAGTCTCGGACAGGGGGCCCACGAGCAGTACTTC

abundance: few
v_gene: TRBV9
d_gene: NA
j_gene: TRBJ2-5
CDR3aa: CASSTSRGTQETQYF
CDR3nt: TGTGCCAGCAGCACAAGCCGGGGGACCCAAGAGACCCAGTACTTC

abundance: NA
v_gene: TRBV7-9
d_gene: TRBD1
j_gene: TRBJ1-1
CDR3aa: CASSSYRGQSPRAFF
CDR3nt: TGTGCCAGCAGTTCATACAGGGGGCAATCGCCCAGAGCTTTCTTT

abundance: NA
v_gene: TRBV27
d_gene: TRBD2
j_gene: TRBJ2-1
CDR3aa: CASSREGFNEQFF
CDR3nt: TGTGCCAGCAGCCGGGAGGGATTCAATGAGCAGTTCTTC

abundance: NA
v_gene: TRBV30
d_gene: TRBD1
j_gene: TRBJ1-2
CDR3aa: CAWRHRQGNYGYTF
CDR3nt: TGTGCCTGGAGGCACCGACAGGGGAACTATGGCTACACCTTC

abundance: NA
v_gene: TRBV7-2
d_gene: NA
j_gene: TRBJ2-2
CDR3aa: CASSLMPEALTGELFF
CDR3nt: TGTGCCAGCAGCTTAATGCCTGAGGCGCTCACCGGGGAGCTGTTTTTT

abundance: few
v_gene: TRBV14
d_gene: TRBD2
j_gene: TRBJ2-1
CDR3aa: CASSPIVLAGGNGGEQFF
CDR3nt: TGTGCCAGCAGCCCCATCGTCCTAGCGGGAGGGAATGGGGGTGAGCAGTTCTTC

abundance: few
v_gene: TRBV4-1
d_gene: NA
j_gene: TRBJ2-5
CDR3aa: CASSPPVKETQYF
CDR3nt: TGCGCCAGCAGCCCTCCCGTTAAAGAGACCCAGTACTTC

abundance: few
v_gene: TRBV7-9
d_gene: NA
j_gene: TRBJ1-2
CDR3aa: CASTPTRGRAYGYTF
CDR3nt: TGTGCCAGCACCCCAACGCGGGGAAGGGCCTATGGCTACACCTTC

abundance: NA
v_gene: TRBV5-1
d_gene: NA
j_gene: TRBJ2-7
CDR3aa: CASSLGSSSATYEQYF
CDR3nt: TGCGCCAGCAGCTTGGGCTCATCTAGCGCAACCTACGAGCAGTACTTC

abundance: NA
v_gene: TRBV7-6
d_gene: TRBD2
j_gene: TRBJ2-1
CDR3aa: CASSSGGTNSYNEQFF
CDR3nt: TGTGCCAGCAGTTCGGGAGGGACTAACTCCTACAATGAGCAGTTCTTC

abundance: few
v_gene: TRBV5-1
d_gene: TRBD1
j_gene: TRBJ2-7
CDR3aa: CASSIGPGQGSSYEQYF
CDR3nt: TGCGCCAGCAGCATAGGTCCGGGACAGGGGAGCTCCTACGAGCAGTACTTC

abundance: few
v_gene: TRBV27
d_gene: TRBD1
j_gene: TRBJ1-3
CDR3aa: CASSPWTGSGNTIYF
CDR3nt: TGTGCCAGCAGTCCATGGACAGGCTCTGGAAACACCATATATTTT

abundance: few
v_gene: TRBV18
d_gene: NA
j_gene: TRBJ2-1
CDR3aa: CASSPGTLRGQFF
CDR3nt: TGTGCCAGCTCACCCGGTACACTTAGGGGGCAGTTCTTC

abundance: NA
v_gene: TRBV6-5
d_gene: NA
j_gene: TRBJ1-2
CDR3aa: CASSYSQDYGYTF
CDR3nt: TGTGCCAGCAGTTACTCGCAGGACTATGGCTACACCTTC

abundance: NA
v_gene: TRBV7-2
d_gene: NA
j_gene: TRBJ1-3
CDR3aa: CASSVVGVSGNTIYF
CDR3nt: TGTGCCAGCAGTGTTGTGGGAGTCTCTGGAAACACCATATATTTT

abundance: NA
v_gene: TRBV30
d_gene: TRBD1
j_gene: TRBJ2-3
CDR3aa: CAWSLRDRAPDTQYF
CDR3nt: TGTGCCTGGAGCCTGCGGGACAGGGCCCCAGATACGCAGTATTTT

abundance: few
v_gene: TRBV15
d_gene: NA
j_gene: TRBJ1-1
CDR3aa: CATSRDGSRARPEAFF
CDR3nt: TGTGCCACCAGCAGAGATGGATCCAGGGCTAGACCTGAAGCTTTCTTT

abundance: few
v_gene: TRBV28
d_gene: NA
j_gene: TRBJ1-4
CDR3aa: CASTPGAIDEKLFF
CDR3nt: TGTGCCAGCACCCCAGGGGCTATCGATGAAAAACTGTTTTTT

abundance: NA
v_gene: TRBV7-3
d_gene: NA
j_gene: TRBJ1-3
CDR3aa: CASSTGQGNTIYF
CDR3nt: TGTGCCAGCAGCACAGGACAGGGAAACACCATATATTTT

abundance: few
v_gene: TRBV19
d_gene: TRBD2
j_gene: TRBJ2-7
CDR3aa: CASSIAREGPYEQYF
CDR3nt: TGTGCCAGTAGTATAGCCCGGGAGGGCCCCTACGAGCAGTACTTC

abundance: few
v_gene: TRBV7-2
d_gene: TRBD2
j_gene: TRBJ2-3
CDR3aa: CASSLRGLAGTDTQYF
CDR3nt: TGTGCCAGCAGCTTGCGGGGACTAGCGGGCACAGATACGCAGTATTTT

abundance: few
v_gene: TRBV5-4
d_gene: TRBD2
j_gene: TRBJ2-4
CDR3aa: CASSAGTSGRKNIQYF
CDR3nt: TGTGCCAGCAGCGCCGGGACTAGCGGGAGGAAAAACATTCAGTACTTC

abundance: NA
v_gene: TRBV28
d_gene: NA
j_gene: TRBJ2-1
CDR3aa: CASSSPMDYASPNEQFF
CDR3nt: TGTGCCAGCAGTTCGCCAATGGACTACGCATCCCCCAATGAGCAGTTCTTC

abundance: few
v_gene: TRBV18
d_gene: NA
j_gene: TRBJ2-4
CDR3aa: CASSPLAGISKNIQYF
CDR3nt: TGTGCCAGCTCACCCCTCGCGGGAATTTCCAAAAACATTCAGTACTTC

abundance: few
v_gene: TRBV7-9
d_gene: TRBD2
j_gene: TRBJ2-1
CDR3aa: CASSLRPGGLNEQFF
CDR3nt: TGTGCCAGCTCCCTCAGGCCGGGAGGGCTCAATGAGCAGTTCTTC

abundance: few
v_gene: TRBV11-2
d_gene: NA
j_gene: TRBJ1-5
CDR3aa: CASSLRGNQPQHF
CDR3nt: TGTGCCAGCAGCTTAAGGGGAAATCAGCCCCAGCATTTT

abundance: few
v_gene: TRBV19
d_gene: NA
j_gene: TRBJ2-3
CDR3aa: CASSIDRRGTDTQYF
CDR3nt: TGTGCCAGTAGTATAGATAGGAGGGGCACAGATACGCAGTATTTT

abundance: few
v_gene: TRBV18
d_gene: TRBD1
j_gene: TRBJ1-5
CDR3aa: CASSPLTGYNQPQHF
CDR3nt: TGTGCCAGCTCACCGCTGACAGGGTACAATCAGCCCCAGCATTTT

abundance: NA
v_gene: TRBV4-1
d_gene: TRBD2
j_gene: TRBJ2-3
CDR3aa: CASSRRLAASTDTQYF
CDR3nt: TGCGCCAGCAGCCGCCGCCTAGCGGCTAGCACAGATACGCAGTATTTT

abundance: few
v_gene: TRBV7-2
d_gene: TRBD2
j_gene: TRBJ2-6
CDR3aa: CASSSRGDSGANVLTF
CDR3nt: TGTGCCAGCAGCTCTCGGGGGGACTCTGGGGCCAACGTCCTGACTTTC

abundance: NA
v_gene: TRBV11-2
d_gene: TRBD2
j_gene: TRBJ2-3
CDR3aa: CASSLGLAGFTDTQYF
CDR3nt: TGTGCCAGCAGCTTAGGGCTAGCGGGATTCACAGATACGCAGTATTTT

abundance: NA
v_gene: TRBV7-2
d_gene: TRBD1
j_gene: TRBJ2-7
CDR3aa: CASSVGQGAGWEQYF
CDR3nt: TGTGCCAGCAGCGTGGGACAGGGGGCAGGATGGGAGCAGTACTTC

abundance: NA
v_gene: TRBV7-9
d_gene: TRBD1
j_gene: TRBJ2-3
CDR3aa: CASSRQGATDTQYF
CDR3nt: TGTGCCAGCAGCCGACAGGGGGCCACAGATACGCAGTATTTT